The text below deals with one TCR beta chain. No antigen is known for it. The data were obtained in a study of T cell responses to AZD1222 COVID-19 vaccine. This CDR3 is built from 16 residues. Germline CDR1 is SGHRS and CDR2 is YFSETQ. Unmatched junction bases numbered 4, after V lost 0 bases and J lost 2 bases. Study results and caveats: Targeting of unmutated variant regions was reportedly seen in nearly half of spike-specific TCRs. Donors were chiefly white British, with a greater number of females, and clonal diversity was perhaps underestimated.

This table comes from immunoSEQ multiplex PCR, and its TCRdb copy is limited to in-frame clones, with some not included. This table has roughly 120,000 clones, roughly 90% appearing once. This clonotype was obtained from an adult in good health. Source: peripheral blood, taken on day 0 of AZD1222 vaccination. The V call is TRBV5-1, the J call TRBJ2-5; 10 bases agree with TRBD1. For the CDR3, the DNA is TGCGCCAGCAGCTTGGGGACAGGGGGAGGGCAAGAGACCCAGTACTTC. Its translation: CASSLGTGGGQETQYF.